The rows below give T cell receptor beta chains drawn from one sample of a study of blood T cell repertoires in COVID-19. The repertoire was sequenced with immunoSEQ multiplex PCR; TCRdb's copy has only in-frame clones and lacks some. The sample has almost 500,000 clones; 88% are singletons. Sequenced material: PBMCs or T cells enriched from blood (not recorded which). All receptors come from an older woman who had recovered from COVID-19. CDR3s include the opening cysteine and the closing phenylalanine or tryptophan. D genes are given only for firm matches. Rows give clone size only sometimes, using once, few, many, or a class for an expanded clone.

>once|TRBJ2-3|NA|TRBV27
TGTGCCAGCAGGAGGATGGGGCTCACAGATACGCAGTATTTT
CASRRMGLTDTQYF
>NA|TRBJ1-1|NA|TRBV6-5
TGTGCCAGCAGTTACTCGGCGGGGACTGAAGCTTTCTTT
CASSYSAGTEAFF
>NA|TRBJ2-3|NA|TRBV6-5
TGTGCCAGCAGTTACTCGGAGACCACAGATACGCAGTATTTT
CASSYSETTDTQYF
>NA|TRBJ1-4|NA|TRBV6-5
TGTGCCAGCAGTTCAGGGAGGACAACTAATGAAAAACTGTTTTTT
CASSSGRTTNEKLFF
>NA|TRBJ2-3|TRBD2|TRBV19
TGTGCCAGTAGGCCGGGGGAACTAGCGGGGGGTGCCACAGATACGCAGTATTTT
CASRPGELAGGATDTQYF
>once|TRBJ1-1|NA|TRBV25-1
TGTGCCAGCAGTGAATATAGGGCGGGGAACACTGAAGCTTTCTTT
CASSEYRAGNTEAFF
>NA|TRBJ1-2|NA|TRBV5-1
TGCGCCAGCAGCTTGGGGGTTACAGGGACCGGCTACACCTTC
CASSLGVTGTGYTF
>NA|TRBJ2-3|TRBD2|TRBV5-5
TGTGCCAGCAGCCTCGGACTAGCGGGGGACACAGATACGCAGTATTTT
CASSLGLAGDTDTQYF
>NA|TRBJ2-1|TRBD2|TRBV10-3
TGTGCCATCAGTGGGACTAGCGGGGGATACTCCTACAATGAGCAGTTCTTC
CAISGTSGGYSYNEQFF
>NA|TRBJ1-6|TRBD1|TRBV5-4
TGTGCCAGCAGATTGGGACAGAATAATTCACCCCTCCACTTT
CASRLGQNNSPLHF
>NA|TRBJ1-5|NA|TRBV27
TGTGCCAGCAGCATCGACACTTATAGCAATCAGCCCCAGCATTTT
CASSIDTYSNQPQHF
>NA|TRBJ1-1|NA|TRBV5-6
TGTGCCAGCAGCTCCCAGGGACAAAATCTACTGAACACTGAAGCTTTCTTT
CASSSQGQNLLNTEAFF
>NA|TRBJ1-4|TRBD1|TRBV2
TGTGCCAGCAGTGGACAGGGGACTGAAAAACTGTTTTTT
CASSGQGTEKLFF
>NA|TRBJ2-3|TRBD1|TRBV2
TGTGCCAGCAGTGTCCCAGGGGGAGGCACAGATACGCAGTATTTT
CASSVPGGGTDTQYF
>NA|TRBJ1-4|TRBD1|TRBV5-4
TGTGCCAGCAGCTCGGACAGGGAACGAGAAAAACTGTTTTTT
CASSSDREREKLFF
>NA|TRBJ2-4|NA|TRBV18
TGTGCCAGCACCGACGACACCTCAAACATTCAGTACTTC
CASTDDTSNIQYF
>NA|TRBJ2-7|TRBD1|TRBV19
TGTGCCAGTAGTATCGGGACAGGGGATTCCTACGAGCAGTACTTC
CASSIGTGDSYEQYF
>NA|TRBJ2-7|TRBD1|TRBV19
TGTGCCAGTAGTATAGCTGGGACAGGGATGGCCGAGCAGTACTTC
CASSIAGTGMAEQYF
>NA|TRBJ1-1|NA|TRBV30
TGTGCCTGGAGTCGGTCAGGAGAAGCTTTCTTT
CAWSRSGEAFF
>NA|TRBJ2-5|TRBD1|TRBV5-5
TGTGCCAGCAGCCCGGGGACAGGGTACGGGGGGACCCAGTACTTC
CASSPGTGYGGTQYF
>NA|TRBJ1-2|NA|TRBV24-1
TGTGCCACCAGTGATTACCAGGGTCACGGCTACACCTTC
CATSDYQGHGYTF
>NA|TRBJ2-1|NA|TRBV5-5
TGTGCCAGCAGCCCACAGGTAGGGTCCTACAATGAGCAGTTCTTC
CASSPQVGSYNEQFF
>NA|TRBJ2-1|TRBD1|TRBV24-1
TGTGCCACAGGGGGCGGACAGGGGTCATACAATGAGCAGTTCTTC
CATGGGQGSYNEQFF
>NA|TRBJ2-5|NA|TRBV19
TGTGCCAGTAGTGAAATAGGGGTACAAGAGACCCAGTACTTC
CASSEIGVQETQYF
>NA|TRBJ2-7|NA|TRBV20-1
TGCAGTGCTAAGAGGGAGAACGAGCAGTACTTC
CSAKRENEQYF
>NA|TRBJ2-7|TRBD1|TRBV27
TGTGCCACTCGAAAACAGGGGTACGAGCAGTACTTC
CATRKQGYEQYF
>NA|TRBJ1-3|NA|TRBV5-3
TGTGCCAGAAGCTTGGGTGTCAGACTTTCCTCTGGAAACACCATATATTTT
CARSLGVRLSSGNTIYF
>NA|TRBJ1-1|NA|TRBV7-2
TGTGCCAGCAGCGTACAGGAGAACACTGAAGCTTTCTTT
CASSVQENTEAFF
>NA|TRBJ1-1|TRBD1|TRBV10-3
TGTGCCATCACGATCGACAGGGGAGCCACTGAAGCTTTCTTT
CAITIDRGATEAFF
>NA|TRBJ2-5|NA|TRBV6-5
TGTGCCAGCAGAACACGGCAGGCTTTTCAAGAGACCCAGTACTTC
CASRTRQAFQETQYF
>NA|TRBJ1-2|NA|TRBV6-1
TGTGCCAGCAGTGAATCGCGGTTTGGCTATGGCTACACCTTC
CASSESRFGYGYTF
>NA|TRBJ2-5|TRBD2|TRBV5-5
TGTGCCAGCAGCTTAGGGACTACGGAGTCCCAAGAGACCCAGTACTTC
CASSLGTTESQETQYF
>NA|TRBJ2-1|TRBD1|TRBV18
TGTGCCAGCTACGAGGACAGGGGGCGCATCAATGAGCAGTTCTTC
CASYEDRGRINEQFF
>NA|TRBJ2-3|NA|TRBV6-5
TGTGCCAGCAGCTCCGACAGGTTCACAGATACGCAGTATTTT
CASSSDRFTDTQYF
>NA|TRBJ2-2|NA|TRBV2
TGTGCCAGCACGGGGACAATCACCACCGGGGAGCTGTTTTTT
CASTGTITTGELFF